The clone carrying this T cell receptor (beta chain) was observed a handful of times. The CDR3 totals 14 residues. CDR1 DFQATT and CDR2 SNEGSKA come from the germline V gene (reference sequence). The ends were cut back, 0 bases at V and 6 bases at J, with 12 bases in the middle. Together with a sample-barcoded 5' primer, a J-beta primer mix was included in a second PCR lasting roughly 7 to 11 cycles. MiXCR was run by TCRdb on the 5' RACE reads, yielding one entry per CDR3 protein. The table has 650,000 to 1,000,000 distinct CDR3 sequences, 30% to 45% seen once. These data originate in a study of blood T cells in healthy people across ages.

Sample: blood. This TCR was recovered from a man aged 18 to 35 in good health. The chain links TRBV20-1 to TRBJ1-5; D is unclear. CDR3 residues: CSARDSGSSQPQHF. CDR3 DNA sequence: TGCAGTGCTAGAGATTCGGGGTCTAGTCAGCCCCAGCATTTT.